These 26 T cell receptor beta chains were sequenced from one sample in a study of identical twins. Each CDR3 protein is one row after TCRdb ran MiXCR on the 5' RACE reads. The sample contains hundreds of thousands of distinct CDR3 sequences, around an eighth of which appear only once. These records were also assigned to another study, of yellow fever vaccine responses in identical twins.

The source material was PBMCs. The receptors were sampled from a woman aged 18-30 years in good health.

The chain carries TRBV2 and TRBJ1-1; D perhaps matches TRBD1 (5 bases). V lost 3 bases, J lost 4 bases, and 12 bases lay in between. This CDR3 spans 14 amino acids. Germline assignment: CDR1 SNHLY and CDR2 FYNNEI. CDR3 protein: CASSDPGLATEAFF. The CDR3 DNA reads as TGTGCCAGCAGTGATCCAGGGCTGGCCACTGAAGCTTTCTTT.

The genes are TRBV7-9 and TRBJ2-7; D not resolved. CDR3 length: 14 amino acids. Trimming pared 3 bases from V and 3 bases from J, leaving 12 bases between. Germline V gene data show CDR1 as SEHNR and CDR2 as FQNEAQ (reference sequence). The CDR3, as DNA: TGTGCCAGCAGCTTCGGTGGTGGCAACTACGAGCAGTACTTC. This codes for CASSFGGGNYEQYF. Complete variable domain (other parts from reference TRBV7-9 and TRBJ2-7): DTGVSQNPRHKITKRGQNVTFRCDPISEHNRLYWYRQTLGQGPEFLTYFQNEAQLEKSRLLSDRFSAERPKGSFSTLEIQRTEQGDSAMYLCASSFGGGNYEQYFGPGTRLTVT.

This clonotype has only a few counts. The chain joins TRBV6-5 to TRBJ1-2, with D possibly being TRBD1 (5 bases). V was clipped by 4 bases and J by 1 base, with 19 bases between them. The CDR3 is made up of 17 amino acids. Germline V gene lookup returns CDR1 MNHEY and CDR2 SVGAGI. The CDR3 DNA follows: TGTGCCAGCAGTTCCCCGATAGGCGGGGCCGGTAACTATGGCTACACCTTC. It codes for CASSSPIGGAGNYGYTF.

The V call is TRBV6-1, the J call TRBJ2-1, with 14 bases identical to TRBD2. CDR1 is MNHNS, CDR2 SASEGT, per germline. The V gene end was trimmed by 6 bases and the J gene end by 9 bases; junction bases not matched to a gene: 4. The CDR3 sequence is 14 residues long. The CDR3 DNA follows: TGTGCCAGCAGGGGACTAGCGGGAGTTGGTGAGCAGTTCTTC. Translated, it gives CASRGLAGVGEQFF.

This clonotype has just a few counts. The chain has TRBV20-1 and TRBJ2-2; D remains unclear. The CDR3 runs to 16 residues. V was pared by 6 bases and J by 0 bases, with 17 bases between. The germline V gene encodes CDR1 DFQATT and CDR2 SNEGSKA (reference sequence). CDR3 protein: CSATSVLGPNTGELFF. In nucleotides, the CDR3 is TGCAGTGCAACGTCCGTCCTAGGTCCGAACACCGGGGAGCTGTTTTTT.

This clonotype turned up a few times. The chain is built from TRBV11-2 and TRBJ2-2; D not certain. V lost 3 bases and J lost 1, with 9 bases in between. This CDR3 is built from 15 residues. The germline CDR1 and CDR2 sequences are SGHAT and FQNNGV. Here the CDR3 DNA reads TGTGCCAGCAGCTTTCTAAGGGAGAACACCGGGGAGCTGTTTTTT. This encodes CASSFLRENTGELFF.

This clonotype has more than one count but fewer than ten. The chain joins TRBV4-1 to TRBJ1-1; D possibly corresponds to TRBD1 (6 bases). The CDR3 loop spans 15 amino acids. V lost 3 bases, J lost 6 bases, and 17 bases lay in between. Germline CDR1 reads MGHRA; CDR2 reads YSYEKL. CDR3 nucleotide sequence: TGCGCCAGCAGCCACTTAAAACTCGACAGGTCTGAAGCTTTCTTT. Protein sequence: CASSHLKLDRSEAFF.

This chain uses TRBV28 with TRBJ2-2, with D tentatively TRBD2 (6 bases). V lost 5 bases, J lost 6 bases, and 22 bases lay in between. The germline V gene has CDR1 MDHEN and CDR2 SYDVKM. The CDR3 contains 17 residues. The CDR3 sequence: CASSSLGGTYFSGELFF. The CDR3 DNA is TGTGCCAGCAGTAGCCTCGGAGGGACCTACTTCTCCGGGGAGCTGTTTTTT.

CDR3 sequence reads: CATSDSMAPNEQFF. DNA for the CDR3: TGTGCCACCAGTGATTCGATGGCTCCTAATGAGCAGTTCTTC. The chain joins TRBV24-1 to TRBJ2-1; no clear D. This CDR3 contains 14 residues. Per the germline V gene, CDR1 is KGHDR and CDR2 is SFDVKD. V was clipped by 2 bases and J by 7 bases, with 11 bases between them.

V and J are TRBV18 and TRBJ1-1; 8 positions match TRBD1. The germline gives CDR1 KGHSH, CDR2 LQKENI. The CDR3 covers 12 residues. Trimming cost V 5 bases and J 10 bases; bases outside gene matches: 6. Here the CDR3 DNA reads TGTGCCAGCTCAAACGGACAGGGTCGAGCTTTCTTT. It codes for CASSNGQGRAFF. Using reference TRBV18 and TRBJ1-1 for the parts outside the CDR3, the full variable domain is NAGVMQNPRHLVRRRGQEARLRCSPMKGHSHVYWYRQLPEEGLKFMVYLQKENIIDESGMPKERFSAEFPKEGPSILRIQQVVRGDSAAYFCASSNGQGRAFFGQGTRLTVV.

This clonotype turned up a few times. The rearrangement links TRBV10-3 to TRBJ2-1; D gene unclear. V was cut by 3 bases and J by 0 bases, with 9 bases left in between. Germline CDR1 reads ENHRY; CDR2 reads SYGVKD. The CDR3 loop spans 15 amino acids. The CDR3 here is CAISDDSSSYNEQFF. The CDR3 DNA is TGTGCCATCAGTGATGACTCGAGCTCCTACAATGAGCAGTTCTTC.

This clonotype was recorded a few times. The J gene is TRBJ2-1, the V gene TRBV2; no firm D call. V lost 6 bases and J 8 bases, leaving 11 bases between the germline ends. Germline V CDR1 and CDR2: SNHLY, FYNNEI. The CDR3 extends over 12 amino acids. For the CDR3, the DNA is TGTGCCAGCAGCATTGAGAGGTATGAGCAGTTCTTC. This codes for CASSIERYEQFF. Full variable domain (remainder filled in from reference TRBV2 and TRBJ2-1): EPEVTQTPSHQVTQMGQEVILRCVPISNHLYFYWYRQILGQKVEFLVSFYNNEISEKSEIFDDQFSVERPDGSNFTLKIRSTKLEDSAMYFCASSIERYEQFFGPGTRLTVL.

This clonotype was observed a few times. The chain employs TRBV7-9 and TRBJ2-2, with D unresolved. Per the germline V gene, CDR1 is SEHNR and CDR2 is FQNEAQ (reference sequence). V shed 6 bases and J shed 4 bases, with 6 bases lying between them. This CDR3 spans 12 amino acids. CDR3 sequence (DNA): TGTGCCAGCAGACACACCACCGGGGAGCTGTTTTTT. It encodes CASRHTTGELFF.

The V and J genes are TRBV20-1 and TRBJ2-7, with D unclear. The CDR3 has 11 residues. In germline, CDR1 is DFQATT, CDR2 SNEGSKA (reference sequence). The V gene lost 3 bases and the J gene lost 3 bases, with 6 bases spanning the gap. CDR3 DNA: TGCAGTGCTAGCGCTGTCTACGAGCAGTACGTC. It translates to CSASAVYEQYV.

The chain has TRBV10-2 and TRBJ2-3; D is unresolved. Germline V gives CDR1 WSHSY, CDR2 SAAADI. The CDR3 length is 15 residues. Trimming removed 7 bases from V and 0 bases from J, with 14 bases in between. The CDR3 sequence is CASTPVSFSTDTQYF. CDR3 DNA sequence: TGCGCCAGCACCCCGGTTAGCTTTAGCACAGATACGCAGTATTTT.

This clonotype appeared a few times. J is TRBJ1-4 and V is TRBV12-3 or TRBV12-4; perhaps TRBD1 as D (6 bases). Trimming took off 5 bases at V and 5 bases at J, with 12 bases between the two ends. The CDR3 contains 14 residues. The DNA of the CDR3 is TGTGCCAGCAGTGCGGGCAGGGGAAATGAAAAACTGTTTTTT. Translated: CASSAGRGNEKLFF.

The chain employs TRBV28 and TRBJ2-1; TRBD2 aligns across 9 bases. The trim removed 2 bases at V and 7 bases at J, leaving 6 bases unmatched. The length of the CDR3 is 15 residues. Germline assignment: CDR1 MDHEN and CDR2 SYDVKM. The CDR3 sequence: CASSLPRLAVNEQFF. The CDR3 region has the DNA TGTGCCAGCAGTTTACCTAGACTAGCGGTTAATGAGCAGTTCTTC.

The chain is built from TRBV7-6 and TRBJ2-3; D is ambiguous. The germline V and J ends were trimmed by 5 bases and 4 bases, with 16 bases remaining between them. There are 15 residues in the CDR3. From germline, CDR1 is SGHVS and CDR2 FNYEAQ. The CDR3 nucleotides read TGTGCCAGCAGCCTGAGGACGGGTCCAGCAGATACGCAGTATTTT. Protein sequence: CASSLRTGPADTQYF. The whole variable domain, remainder taken from reference TRBV7-6 and TRBJ2-3, is GAGVSQSPRYKVTKRGQDVALRCDPISGHVSLYWYRQALGQGPEFLTYFNYEAQQDKSGLPNDRFSAERPEGSISTLTIQRTEQRDSAMYRCASSLRTGPADTQYFGPGTRLTVL.

This clonotype was counted at least ten times. The genes are TRBV7-9 and TRBJ2-3, with D maybe TRBD2 (6 bases). This CDR3 is 16 amino acids long. V lost 0 bases and J lost 2, with 12 bases in between. CDR1 is SEHNR, CDR2 FQNEAQ, per germline (reference sequence). The CDR3 nucleotides are TGTGCCAGCAGCTTAGCAGCCGGGGGACCCACAGATACGCAGTATTTT. Its translation: CASSLAAGGPTDTQYF.

The chain links TRBV14 to TRBJ1-4; a weak D match, TRBD1 (6 bases). CDR3 length: 15 amino acids. Trimming shortened V by 2 bases and J by 1 base, and 8 bases separated the two germline ends. Per the germline V gene, CDR1 is SGHDN and CDR2 is FVKESK. CDR3 amino acids: CASSQTGLTNEKLFF. CDR3 DNA sequence: TGTGCCAGCAGCCAAACAGGGTTAACTAATGAAAAACTGTTTTTT. Supplemented by reference TRBV14 and TRBJ1-4, the full variable domain reads EAGVTQFPSHSVIEKGQTVTLRCDPISGHDNLYWYRRVMGKEIKFLLHFVKESKQDESGMPNNRFLAERTGGTYSTLKVQPAELEDSGVYFCASSQTGLTNEKLFFGSGTQLSVL.

The CDR3 sequence: CASSLGSPSNQPQHF. The CDR3, as DNA: TGTGCCAGCAGCTTAGGCAGCCCTAGCAATCAGCCCCAGCATTTT. The chain links TRBV7-9 to TRBJ1-5; unclear D gene. Germline V CDR1 and CDR2: SEHNR, FQNEAQ (reference sequence). The CDR3 is 15 residues long. Trimming cost V 1 base and J 0 bases, with 7 bases left between them.

The chain couples TRBV14 to TRBJ2-5, with D unclear. V dropped 2 bases and J dropped 1 base, with 11 bases sitting between them. Looked up from germline, CDR1 is SGHDN and CDR2 is FVKESK. This CDR3 has 15 amino acids. This CDR3 reads CASSQTSSTQETQYF. For the CDR3, the DNA is TGTGCCAGCAGCCAAACTTCCTCTACCCAAGAGACCCAGTACTTC.

The chain uses TRBV9 and TRBJ2-1; a weak D match, TRBD2 (5 bases). The V end lost 0 bases, the J end lost 6 bases, and 13 bases lay between the germline ends. CDR1 and CDR2 from the germline V gene are SGDLS and YYNGEE. The CDR3 has 15 residues. The chain's CDR3 is CASSVGGSDSNEQFF. In DNA form, the CDR3 reads TGTGCCAGCAGCGTAGGTGGGAGTGACTCCAATGAGCAGTTCTTC. Filled out from reference TRBV9 and TRBJ2-1, the complete variable domain reads DSGVTQTPKHLITATGQRVTLRCSPRSGDLSVYWYQQSLDQGLQFLIQYYNGEERAKGNILERFSAQQFPDLHSELNLSSLELGDSALYFCASSVGGSDSNEQFFGPGTRLTVL.

The rearrangement joins TRBV11-2 to TRBJ2-7; possibly TRBD1 for D (5 bases). Between the trimmed V and J ends, which lost 3 bases and 5 bases, there was a span of 8 bases. The CDR3 is 12 residues long. CDR1 SGHAT and CDR2 FQNNGV come from the germline V gene. CDR3 amino acids: CASSLGHDEQYF. CDR3 in DNA: TGTGCCAGCAGCTTGGGGCACGACGAGCAGTACTTC. Combining the CDR3 with reference TRBV11-2 and TRBJ2-7 gives the whole variable domain EAGVAQSPRYKIIEKRQSVAFWCNPISGHATLYWYQQILGQGPKLLIQFQNNGVVDDSQLPKDRFSAERLKGVDSTLKIQPAKLEDSAVYLCASSLGHDEQYFGPGTRLTVT.

This clonotype occurred a few times. This chain uses TRBV24-1 with TRBJ1-1; D is unresolved. This CDR3 is 13 amino acids long. CDR1 is KGHDR, CDR2 SFDVKD, per germline. V was shortened by 8 bases and J by 1 base, with 10 bases between the two germline ends. The CDR3: CATMKGWNTEAFF. The CDR3 region has the DNA TGTGCCACCATGAAGGGTTGGAACACTGAAGCTTTCTTT.

The gene calls are TRBV6-1 and TRBJ2-7; D remains ambiguous. The CDR3 has 14 residues. Germline loops: CDR1 MNHNS, CDR2 SASEGT. Trimming left V 2 bases short and J 1 base short, with 9 bases between. Here the CDR3 reads CASSELTFSYEQYF. CDR3 nucleotides: TGTGCCAGCAGTGAACTAACTTTTTCCTACGAGCAGTACTTC.